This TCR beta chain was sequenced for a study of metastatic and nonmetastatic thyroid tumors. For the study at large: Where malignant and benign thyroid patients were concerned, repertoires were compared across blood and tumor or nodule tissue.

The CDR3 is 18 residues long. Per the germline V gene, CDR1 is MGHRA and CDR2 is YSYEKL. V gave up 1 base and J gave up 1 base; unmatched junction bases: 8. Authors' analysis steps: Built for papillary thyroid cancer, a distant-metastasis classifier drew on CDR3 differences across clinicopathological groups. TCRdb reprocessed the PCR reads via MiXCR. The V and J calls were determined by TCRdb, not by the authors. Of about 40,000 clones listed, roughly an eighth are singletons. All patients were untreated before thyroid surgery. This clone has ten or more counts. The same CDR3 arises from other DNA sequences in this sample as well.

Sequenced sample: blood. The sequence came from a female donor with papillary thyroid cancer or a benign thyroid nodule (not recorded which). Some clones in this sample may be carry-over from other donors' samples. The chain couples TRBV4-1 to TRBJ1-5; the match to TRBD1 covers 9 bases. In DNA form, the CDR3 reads TGCGCCAGCAGCCAAGCCGGGACAGGGTTACGGAGCAATCAGCCCCAGCATTTT. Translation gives CASSQAGTGLRSNQPQHF.